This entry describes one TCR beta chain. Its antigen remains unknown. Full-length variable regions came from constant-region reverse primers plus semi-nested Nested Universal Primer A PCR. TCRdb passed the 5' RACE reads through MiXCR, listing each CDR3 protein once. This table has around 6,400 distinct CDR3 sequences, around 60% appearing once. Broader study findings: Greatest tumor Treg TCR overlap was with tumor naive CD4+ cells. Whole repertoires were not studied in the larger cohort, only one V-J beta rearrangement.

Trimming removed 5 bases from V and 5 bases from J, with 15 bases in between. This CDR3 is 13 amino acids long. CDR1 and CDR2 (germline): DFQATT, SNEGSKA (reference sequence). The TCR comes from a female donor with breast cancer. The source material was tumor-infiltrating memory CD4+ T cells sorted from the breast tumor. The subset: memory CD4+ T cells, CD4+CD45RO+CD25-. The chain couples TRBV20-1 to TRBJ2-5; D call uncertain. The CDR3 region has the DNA TGCAGTGCTCCGGACCTTCTGCGGGAGACCCAGTACTTC. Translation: CSAPDLLRETQYF.